The 27 T cell receptor beta chains below come from one sample, sequenced in a study of graft-versus-host responses after intestinal transplantation. Sequencing was performed with immunoSEQ multiplex PCR; in TCRdb, only in-frame clones are kept and a portion is missing. The sample lists some 130,000 clones; about 95% were seen once. No antigens are known for them. The specimen comprised unstimulated CD8+ T cells sorted from spleen or lymph node cells, sampled before intestinal transplant. Receptors originate from a human donor who received an intestinal transplant.

The chain carries TRBV2 and TRBJ2-1, with TRBD1 matching over 9 bases. The CDR3 consists of 16 residues. Germline loops: CDR1 SNHLY, CDR2 FYNNEI. V lost 7 bases to trimming and J lost 4 bases; unmatched junction nucleotides: 11. The DNA for the CDR3 is TGTGCCAGCATCGACCCCGGACAGGGGTTATACAATGAGCAGTTCTTC. This translates into CASIDPGQGLYNEQFF.

This CDR3 is CASSLGGDEQYF. The CDR3 coding sequence is TGTGCCAGCAGCCTCGGAGGGGACGAGCAGTACTTC. The chain recombines TRBV6-5 with TRBJ2-7, with D perhaps matching TRBD2 (6 bases). Trimming shortened V by 6 bases and J by 5 bases, and 11 bases separated the two germline ends. Looked up from germline, CDR1 is MNHEY and CDR2 is SVGAGI. The CDR3 runs 12 residues.

The V and J genes are TRBV7-9 and TRBJ2-5; 11 bases match TRBD2. The CDR3 runs to 16 residues. Germline lookup yields CDR1 SEHNR and CDR2 FQNEAQ (reference sequence). V lost 2 bases and J lost 0; bases outside the gene matches: 2. The CDR3 nucleotides read TGTGCCAGCAGCTTACCGGGACTAGCGGACCAAGAGACCCAGTACTTC. This sequence encodes CASSLPGLADQETQYF.

This clone was seen once. The gene calls are TRBV5-6 and TRBJ2-1, with TRBD1 matching over 7 bases. This CDR3 is 15 amino acids long. Trimming at V came to 4 bases and at J to 4 bases, leaving 8 bases not matched to a gene. CDR1 and CDR2 from the germline V gene are SGHDT and YYEEEE. For the CDR3, the DNA is TGTGCCAGCAGCCCACAGGGGCAGTATTACAATGAGCAGTTCTTC. It translates to CASSPQGQYYNEQFF.

This clone was counted only a few times. The chain combines TRBV7-9 with TRBJ2-7; 7 positions agree with TRBD1. The CDR3 is 13 residues long. CDR1 and CDR2 (germline): SEHNR, FQNEAQ (reference sequence). Trimming took 4 bases from V and 1 from J; bases not matched to a gene: 1. The CDR3 here is CASSWTGSYEQYF. The CDR3 region has the DNA TGTGCCAGCAGCTGGACAGGTTCCTACGAGCAGTACTTC.

J is TRBJ1-2 and V is TRBV29-1, with D possibly matching TRBD1 (5 bases). CDR3 length: 13 residues. Germline CDR1 reads SQVTM; CDR2 reads ANQGSEA. V gave up 6 bases and J gave up 2 bases, with 13 bases separating them. CDR3 protein: CSVPRQGNYGYTF. CDR3 coding DNA: TGCAGCGTACCGCGGCAGGGAAACTATGGCTACACCTTC.

The chain couples TRBV7-9 to TRBJ2-3, with D possibly TRBD2 on 5 matching bases. V lost 0 bases and J 1 base, leaving 5 bases between the germline ends. The germline V gene has CDR1 SEHNR and CDR2 FQNEAQ (reference sequence). The CDR3 spans 14 residues. The CDR3 coding sequence is TGTGCCAGCAGCTTAGCCGGGGGCACAGATACGCAGTATTTT. Its protein is CASSLAGGTDTQYF.

The chain combines TRBV5-1 with TRBJ2-7; perhaps TRBD1 as D (7 bases). CDR3 size: 16 residues. V was trimmed by 0 bases and J by 1 base, leaving 14 bases between them. Germline V gene lookup returns CDR1 SGHRS and CDR2 YFSETQ. The CDR3 nucleotides read TGCGCCAGCAGCTTGGGGAGGGGGCTTTCTTCCTACGAGCAGTACTTC. The encoded protein is CASSLGRGLSSYEQYF.

This clone was seen only once. V and J are TRBV30 and TRBJ1-6; TRBD1 is a possible D gene (5 bases). CDR1 GTSNPN and CDR2 SVGIG come from the germline V gene (reference sequence). The V and J ends lost 5 bases and 7 bases respectively, with 18 bases between them. There are 15 residues in the CDR3. The CDR3 DNA is TGTGCCTGGGGCAATTCTGGGGGAGAAAATTCACCCCTCCACTTT. Its protein product is CAWGNSGGENSPLHF.

This chain connects TRBV4-1 to TRBJ2-5; D possibly uses TRBD1 or TRBD2 (5 bases each). V shed 4 bases and J shed 3 bases, with 18 bases lying between them. The CDR3 is made up of 16 amino acids. The germline V gene has CDR1 MGHRA and CDR2 YSYEKL. Written as DNA, the CDR3 is TGCGCCAGCAGCCCGCAATCGGGACCTACGGAAGAGACCCAGTACTTC. Translation: CASSPQSGPTEETQYF.

The chain links TRBV7-9 to TRBJ2-7; no reliable D call. Germline lookup yields CDR1 SEHNR and CDR2 FQNEAQ (reference sequence). V lost 5 bases and J lost 4, with 15 bases in between. This CDR3 spans 14 amino acids. CDR3 nucleotides: TGTGCCAGCAGCCCCCCCGTGTCCCGTTACGAGCAGTACTTC. Translation: CASSPPVSRYEQYF.

The chain carries TRBV19 and TRBJ2-7, with 8 nucleotides matching TRBD1. Per the germline V gene, CDR1 is LNHDA and CDR2 is SQIVND (reference sequence). The V gene end was trimmed by 10 bases and the J gene end by 2 bases; junction bases not matched to a gene: 7. The CDR3 length is 13 residues. The CDR3 reads CATGQGRTYEQYF. In DNA form, the CDR3 reads TGTGCCACTGGACAGGGTAGGACCTACGAGCAGTACTTC.

J is TRBJ2-3 and V is TRBV14; D ambiguous. The V and J ends lost 1 base and 6 bases respectively, with 5 bases between them. This CDR3 is built from 12 residues. Looked up from germline, CDR1 is SGHDN and CDR2 is FVKESK. The CDR3 DNA follows: TGTGCCAGCAGCCAAGTTCGCGATACGCAGTATTTT. It specifies CASSQVRDTQYF. Complete variable domain (other parts from reference TRBV14 and TRBJ2-3): EAGVTQFPSHSVIEKGQTVTLRCDPISGHDNLYWYRRVMGKEIKFLLHFVKESKQDESGMPNNRFLAERTGGTYSTLKVQPAELEDSGVYFCASSQVRDTQYFGPGTRLTVL.

CDR3 protein: CASSISLTSGRGSSYEQYF. The DNA of the CDR3 is TGTGCCAGTAGTATATCCTTGACTAGCGGGAGAGGCAGCTCCTACGAGCAGTACTTC. The chain recombines TRBV19 with TRBJ2-7, with 12 bases that match TRBD2. Germline assignment: CDR1 LNHDA and CDR2 SQIVND (reference sequence). The length of the CDR3 is 19 residues. V dropped 2 bases and J dropped 0; count of bases not matched to a gene: 11.

This clone was detected only once. The chain combines TRBV5-8 with TRBJ1-4; 8 nucleotides align to TRBD1. The CDR3 length is 15 residues. Germline loops: CDR1 SGHTS, CDR2 YDEGEE. The V gene end was trimmed by 0 bases and the J gene end by 8 bases; junction bases not matched to a gene: 6. The CDR3 region is CASSLDQGAMEKLFF. For the CDR3, the DNA is TGTGCCAGCAGCTTGGATCAGGGGGCGATGGAAAAACTGTTTTTT. Together with reference TRBV5-8 and TRBJ1-4, the CDR3 gives the full variable domain: EAGVTQSPTHLIKTRGQQATLRCSPISGHTSVYWYQQALGLGLQFLLWYDEGEERNRGNFPPRFSGRQFPNYSSELNVNALELEDSALYLCASSLDQGAMEKLFFGSGTQLSVL.

This rearrangement joins TRBV28 to TRBJ2-2, with 9 bases that match TRBD1. The CDR3 contains 14 residues. From germline, CDR1 is MDHEN and CDR2 SYDVKM. Trimming took 2 bases from V and 6 from J; bases not matched to a gene: 1. CDR3 amino acids: CASSLTGGAGELFF. The CDR3 bases are TGTGCCAGCAGTTTAACAGGGGGCGCCGGGGAGCTGTTTTTT.

The V and J genes are TRBV6-5 and TRBJ2-7; D might be TRBD1 (6 bases). Germline-derived CDR1 and CDR2 are MNHEY and SVGAGI. The CDR3 runs 14 residues. Between the trimmed V and J ends, which lost 6 bases and 7 bases, there was a span of 19 bases. The CDR3 nucleotides read TGTGCCAGCAGACCCCATCCGAGGACAGCGGAGCAGTACTTC. Protein sequence: CASRPHPRTAEQYF.

The chain carries TRBV7-3 and TRBJ1-1, with 9 bases identical to TRBD1. CDR1 SGHTA and CDR2 FQGTGA come from the germline V gene. V gave up 4 bases and J gave up 4 bases; unmatched junction bases: 7. The CDR3 has 15 amino acids. This chain's CDR3 is CASSSLTGGSTEAFF. The DNA of the CDR3 is TGTGCCAGCAGCTCACTGACAGGGGGTAGCACTGAAGCTTTCTTT.

This sequence joins TRBV27 and TRBJ2-7; 8 positions match TRBD2. With 2 bases clipped from V and 0 bases from J, the junction kept 3 bases outside the gene matches. The CDR3 has 15 amino acids. The germline gives CDR1 MNHEY, CDR2 SMNVEV (reference sequence). In nucleotides, the CDR3 is TGTGCCAGCAGTTTAGTGCGGGAGGTCTCCTACGAGCAGTACTTC. Protein: CASSLVREVSYEQYF.

CDR3 region: CASSQGYGNYEQYF. The DNA of the CDR3 is TGTGCCAGCAGCCAAGGGTACGGAAACTACGAGCAGTACTTC. This chain connects TRBV14 to TRBJ2-7; D remains unclear. The CDR3 spans 14 residues. Trimming took off 1 base at V and 3 bases at J, with 10 bases between the two ends. Germline values: CDR1 SGHDN, CDR2 FVKESK.

The rearrangement uses TRBV6-5 and TRBJ2-3; D unresolved. The length of the CDR3 is 16 residues. In germline, CDR1 is MNHEY, CDR2 SVGAGI. The V and J ends lost 0 bases and 2 bases respectively, with 12 bases between them. This CDR3 is CASSYSLTPPTDTQYF. The CDR3 region has the DNA TGTGCCAGCAGTTACTCGCTAACTCCACCCACAGATACGCAGTATTTT.

This chain connects TRBV7-9 to TRBJ2-1, with no clear D. V lost 1 base and J 1 base, leaving 8 bases between the germline ends. The CDR3 runs 15 residues. The V gene's germline CDR1 is SEHNR and CDR2 FQNEAQ (reference sequence). CDR3 sequence reads: CASSLVAGSYNEQFF. CDR3 nucleotide sequence: TGTGCCAGCAGCTTAGTGGCAGGATCCTACAATGAGCAGTTCTTC.

The J gene is TRBJ1-1, the V gene TRBV20-1; 7 nucleotides agree with TRBD1. V lost 8 bases to trimming and J lost 9 bases; unmatched junction nucleotides: 9. This CDR3 is built from 11 residues. Germline CDR1 DFQATT, CDR2 SNEGSKA (reference sequence). The CDR3 region has the DNA TGCAGTCTCCCCAGGGGGGGTCAAGCTTTCTTT. Its protein is CSLPRGGQAFF.

V and J are TRBV29-1 and TRBJ2-3, with 12 positions matching TRBD2. The CDR3 covers 18 residues. Germline V lookup: CDR1 SQVTM, CDR2 ANQGSEA. V shed 6 bases and J 0 bases; nucleotides not matched to a gene: 13. The DNA of the CDR3 is TGCAGCGTCACCGGACTAGCGGGACTTAACGCTAGCACAGATACGCAGTATTTT. Amino acid sequence: CSVTGLAGLNASTDTQYF.

The chain employs TRBV7-3 and TRBJ2-3; D is perhaps TRBD2 (6 bases). V lost 5 bases to trimming and J lost 2 bases, with 17 bases between them. Germline V gene sequence: CDR1 SGHTA, CDR2 FQGTGA. This CDR3 contains 16 residues. This chain's CDR3 is CASSPGVAGNTDTQYF. CDR3 bases: TGTGCCAGCAGCCCTGGGGTGGCGGGAAACACAGATACGCAGTATTTT.

This rearrangement joins TRBV28 to TRBJ1-2; D is ambiguous. The V gene lost 8 bases and the J gene lost 0 bases, with 16 bases spanning the gap. The CDR3 contains 15 residues. Germline V gene sequence: CDR1 MDHEN, CDR2 SYDVKM. The CDR3 nucleotides read TGTGCCAGCCTTCGTAGAGCCGGCACTAACTATGGCTACACCTTC. Residues: CASLRRAGTNYGYTF.

The chain couples TRBV7-3 to TRBJ1-1; perhaps TRBD1 as D (5 bases). Germline V gene sequence: CDR1 SGHTA, CDR2 FQGTGA. The CDR3 has 12 residues. V shed 8 bases and J shed 5 bases, with 12 bases lying between them. The CDR3 nucleotides are TGTGCCAGCGGTCTTGGGGGAACTGAAGCTTTCTTT. Translated, it gives CASGLGGTEAFF. Complete variable domain (other parts from reference TRBV7-3 and TRBJ1-1): GAGVSQTPSNKVTEKGKYVELRCDPISGHTALYWYRQSLGQGPEFLIYFQGTGAADDSGLPNDRFFAVRPEGSVSTLKIQRTERGDSAVYLCASGLGGTEAFFGQGTRLTVV.